Shown below are 30 T cell receptor beta chains from a single sample sequenced in a study of blood T cell repertoires in COVID-19. Some clones are missing from TCRdb's copy, which holds only in-frame ones; the method was immunoSEQ multiplex PCR. The table records roughly 200,000 clones, about 88% of them present only once. Sample: peripheral blood. Receptor source: an older man with acute or convalescent COVID-19.

The genes are TRBV3-1 (or the pseudogene TRBV3-2) and TRBJ2-5; the D gene is possibly TRBD2 (6 bases). V was cut by 5 bases and J by 0 bases, with 16 bases left in between. This CDR3 comprises 16 residues. Germline values: CDR1 LGHDT, CDR2 YNNKEL (reference sequence). CDR3 coding DNA: TGTGCCAGCAGCACCTCCCAGCGGGCGAACCAAGAGACCCAGTACTTC. The encoded protein is CASSTSQRANQETQYF.

The chain employs TRBV28 and TRBJ1-4; D uncertain. This CDR3 contains 14 residues. Trimming pared 3 bases from V and 4 bases from J, leaving 9 bases between. Germline CDR1 is MDHEN and CDR2 is SYDVKM. The CDR3 reads CASSFHKNNEKLFF. Here the CDR3 DNA reads TGTGCCAGCAGTTTTCACAAGAATAATGAAAAACTGTTTTTT. Looking up the rest from reference TRBV28 and TRBJ1-4 gives the full variable domain: DVKVTQSSRYLVKRTGEKVFLECVQDMDHENMFWYRQDPGLGLRLIYFSYDVKMKEKGDIPEGYSVSREKKERFSLILESASTNQTSMYLCASSFHKNNEKLFFGSGTQLSVL.

CDR3 in amino acids: CASSVGARTEAFF. The CDR3 bases are TGCGCCAGCAGCGTGGGGGCGCGCACTGAAGCTTTCTTT. The chain is built from TRBV5-1 and TRBJ1-1, with D perhaps TRBD1 (6 bases). Germline CDR1 reads SGHRS; CDR2 reads YFSETQ. V was shortened by 4 bases and J by 4 bases, with 11 bases between the two germline ends. The CDR3 runs to 13 residues.

The rearrangement joins TRBV5-1 to TRBJ1-1, with D possibly matching TRBD1 (6 bases). Germline V gives CDR1 SGHRS, CDR2 YFSETQ. The germline V and J ends were trimmed by 5 bases and 6 bases, with 17 bases remaining between them. The CDR3 is 14 residues long. CDR3 loop: CASSQGLSGAEAFF. In DNA form, the CDR3 reads TGCGCCAGCAGTCAGGGCCTATCAGGGGCTGAAGCTTTCTTT.

This rearrangement joins TRBV12-5 to TRBJ2-2; 10 bases align to TRBD2. This CDR3 is 17 amino acids long. The germline CDR1 and CDR2 sequences are LGHNT and FRNRAP. After removal of 3 bases from V and 0 bases from J, the junction contained 4 bases not matched to a gene. CDR3 coding DNA: TGTGCTAGTGGTTTACCTACTAGCGGGGCGAACACCGGGGAGCTGTTTTTT. It specifies CASGLPTSGANTGELFF.

The V and J genes are TRBV29-1 and TRBJ1-1; the D is unclear. V lost 7 bases and J lost 1, with 13 bases in between. This CDR3 contains 13 residues. Germline values: CDR1 SQVTM, CDR2 ANQGSEA. The CDR3 coding sequence is TGCAGCGCTGTCAGGTCAGGGAACACTGAAGCTTTCTTT. Its protein product is CSAVRSGNTEAFF.

The V and J genes are TRBV27 and TRBJ2-5, with a possible D match to TRBD1 (5 bases). Trimming cost V 9 bases and J 4 bases, with 12 bases left between them. The CDR3 loop spans 12 amino acids. Germline-derived CDR1 and CDR2 are MNHEY and SMNVEV (reference sequence). CDR3: CASSGLTETQYF. The CDR3 coding sequence is TGTGCCAGTTCAGGGTTGACAGAGACCCAGTACTTC.

The J gene is TRBJ2-3, the V gene TRBV5-1; D is perhaps TRBD2 (5 bases). V lost 1 base and J lost 5, with 11 bases in between. The CDR3 extends over 14 amino acids. Germline V gene sequence: CDR1 SGHRS, CDR2 YFSETQ. The CDR3 is CASSLNRGGDTQYF. CDR3 in DNA: TGCGCCAGCAGCTTGAATAGAGGAGGAGATACGCAGTATTTT.

This clone came up once. The chain has TRBV28 and TRBJ2-7, with 12 nucleotides matching TRBD2. V was pared by 5 bases and J by 1 base, with 9 bases of the junction left unmatched. This CDR3 has 17 residues. Germline V gene lookup returns CDR1 MDHEN and CDR2 SYDVKM. The CDR3 region is CASSPPSGRAISYEQYF. CDR3 nucleotide sequence: TGTGCCAGCAGTCCACCTAGCGGGAGGGCCATATCCTACGAGCAGTACTTC.

V usage is TRBV29-1 and J usage is TRBJ2-3; 11 nucleotides align to TRBD1. The CDR3 is 15 residues long. Trimming removed 4 bases from V and 0 bases from J; junction bases left unmatched: 3. The V gene's germline CDR1 is SQVTM and CDR2 ANQGSEA. CDR3 sequence reads: CSVGRTGGSTDTQYF. CDR3 nucleotides: TGCAGCGTTGGGAGGACAGGGGGCAGCACAGATACGCAGTATTTT.

The rearrangement uses TRBV2 and TRBJ1-1; D remains unclear. The V gene lost 2 bases and the J gene lost 1 base, with 5 bases spanning the gap. Germline V CDR1 and CDR2: SNHLY, FYNNEI. The length of the CDR3 is 13 residues. Written as DNA, the CDR3 is TGTGCCAGCAGTGAATTACAGAACACTGAAGCTTTCTTT. It yields the protein CASSELQNTEAFF.

The rearrangement joins TRBV25-1 to TRBJ2-3; 7 positions agree with TRBD1. The length of the CDR3 is 15 residues. The trim removed 4 bases at V and 0 bases at J, leaving 4 bases unmatched. The germline V gene has CDR1 MGHDK and CDR2 SYGVNS. For the CDR3, the DNA is TGTGCCAGCAGTGCCGACAGGGATAGCACAGATACGCAGTATTTT. It translates to CASSADRDSTDTQYF.

The chain has TRBV7-9 and TRBJ2-6; D is perhaps TRBD2 (5 bases). The ends were cut back, 6 bases at V and 4 bases at J, with 10 bases in the middle. Germline CDR1 SEHNR, CDR2 FQNEAQ (reference sequence). The CDR3 extends over 14 amino acids. The CDR3 DNA follows: TGTGCCAGCAGTCCGAGGGCGGGGGCCAACGTCCTGACTTTC. Its translation is CASSPRAGANVLTF.

The chain couples TRBV24-1 to TRBJ2-2, with TRBD1 matching 7 bases. Germline-derived CDR1 and CDR2 are KGHDR and SFDVKD. Trimming cost V 7 bases and J 4 bases; bases outside gene matches: 5. The CDR3 extends over 14 amino acids. The CDR3, as DNA: TGTGCCACCAGCCTGACAGGGCCCACCGGGGAGCTGTTTTTT. It yields the protein CATSLTGPTGELFF.

In this sample, this clone turned up once. The rearrangement joins TRBV5-1 to TRBJ1-2; 10 bases agree with TRBD1. CDR1 and CDR2 (germline): SGHRS, YFSETQ. This CDR3 contains 15 residues. Trimming took 4 bases from V and 4 from J; bases not matched to a gene: 7. The CDR3 DNA sequence: TGCGCCAGCAGCGGGGGACAGGGGATGAGCTATGGCTACACCTTC. This gives the protein CASSGGQGMSYGYTF.

The rearrangement links TRBV30 to TRBJ1-2; D is ambiguous. CDR1 and CDR2 (germline): GTSNPN, SVGIG (reference sequence). The CDR3 is 14 residues long. Trimming pared 2 bases from V and 7 bases from J, leaving 17 bases between. This chain's CDR3 is CAWSPGWLTRGYTF. The CDR3 DNA follows: TGTGCCTGGAGTCCCGGGTGGTTAACCCGTGGCTACACCTTC. Filled out from reference TRBV30 and TRBJ1-2, the complete variable domain reads SQTIHQWPATLVQPVGSPLSLECTVEGTSNPNLYWYRQAAGRGLQLLFYSVGIGQISSEVPQNLSASRPQDRQFILSSKKLLLSDSGFYLCAWSPGWLTRGYTFGSGTRLTVV.

V is TRBV9 and J is TRBJ2-3; D is possibly TRBD2 (6 bases). Germline-derived CDR1 and CDR2 are SGDLS and YYNGEE. The CDR3 has 14 residues. V shed 4 bases and J shed 5 bases, with 14 bases lying between them. CDR3 sequence (DNA): TGTGCCAGCAGCACTCAAGTCGGGGGAGATACGCAGTATTTT. Translation gives CASSTQVGGDTQYF.

The chain has TRBV10-3 and TRBJ2-1; 7 bases agree with TRBD1. The CDR3 has 12 residues. V lost 5 bases, J lost 5 bases, and 0 bases stayed unmatched. Germline V gene data show CDR1 as ENHRY and CDR2 as SYGVKD. This CDR3 is CAISQGDNEQFF. The CDR3 bases are TGTGCCATCAGTCAGGGGGACAATGAGCAGTTCTTC.

The chain has TRBV7-2 and TRBJ2-3; D remains unclear. Germline V gene sequence: CDR1 SGHTA, CDR2 FQGNSA. V was clipped by 5 bases and J by 1 base, with 10 bases between them. CDR3 length: 14 amino acids. CDR3 coding DNA: TGTGCCAGCAGCCCCCTTGTAGGCACAGATACGCAGTATTTT. Its protein product is CASSPLVGTDTQYF.

CDR3 DNA: TGTGCCAGCAGTTTAAGGAGCGGGCCGAACACTGAAGCTTTCTTT. Its translation is CASSLRSGPNTEAFF. This chain connects TRBV28 to TRBJ1-1, with D unresolved. This CDR3 spans 15 amino acids. Between the trimmed V and J ends, which lost 2 bases and 1 base, there was a span of 11 bases. From germline, CDR1 is MDHEN and CDR2 SYDVKM.

The rearrangement joins TRBV10-3 to TRBJ2-3; 13 nucleotides align to TRBD2. J gave up 2 bases and V 6 bases, and 2 bases lay outside the gene matches. This CDR3 contains 15 residues. Germline assignment: CDR1 ENHRY and CDR2 SYGVKD. DNA for the CDR3: TGTGCCATCAGAGGGACTAGCGGGAACACAGATACGCAGTATTTT. This sequence encodes CAIRGTSGNTDTQYF.

The chain couples TRBV6-1 to TRBJ2-2; 7 positions match TRBD1. V shed 1 base and J 6 bases; nucleotides not matched to a gene: 2. The CDR3 has 14 amino acids. CDR1 and CDR2 (germline): MNHNS, SASEGT. The CDR3 region is CASSEDDRAGELFF. CDR3 nucleotides: TGTGCCAGCAGTGAAGACGACAGGGCCGGGGAGCTGTTTTTT.

The chain employs TRBV7-6 and TRBJ1-4, with D perhaps matching TRBD1 (5 bases). Trimming took 5 bases from V and 0 from J, leaving 13 bases between them. In germline, CDR1 is SGHVS, CDR2 FNYEAQ. The CDR3 length is 16 residues. In DNA, the CDR3 is TGTGCCAGCAGCCTCTCGGGGGTTGCAACTAATGAAAAACTGTTTTTT. Translated, it gives CASSLSGVATNEKLFF.

The table lists this clone with a count of one. The chain recombines TRBV6-1 with TRBJ1-5, with 10 bases lining up with TRBD1. CDR3 length equals 16 residues. Germline values: CDR1 MNHNS, CDR2 SASEGT. The junction had 7 bases not matched to a gene; V was cut back by 4 bases and J by 4 bases. CDR3 sequence (DNA): TGTGCCAGCAGTGGACAGGGGGCGGTGGCTAATCAGCCCCAGCATTTT. This codes for CASSGQGAVANQPQHF.

This clone occurred once. This chain links TRBV3-1 (or the pseudogene TRBV3-2) with TRBJ2-3; 13 nucleotides line up with TRBD2. The CDR3 is 15 amino acids. V gave up 4 bases and J gave up 6 bases; unmatched junction bases: 4. Germline CDR1 LGHDT, CDR2 YNNKEL (reference sequence). CDR3 DNA: TGTGCCAGCAGCCCACTAGCGGGAGGGCCTGATACGCAGTATTTT. Its protein product is CASSPLAGGPDTQYF.

To note about this clone: At one end the junction does not follow the germline gene, possibly because of a read error. The genes are TRBV7-6 and TRBJ2-2, with 7 bases aligning to TRBD1. The CDR3 spans 17 residues. Germline V CDR1 and CDR2: SGHVS, FNYEAQ. The CDR3 protein is CASSLDRDLMNTGELFF. In DNA, the CDR3 is TGTGCCAGCAGTTTAGACAGGGATTTAATGAACACCGGGGAGCTGTTTTTT.

The CDR3 DNA reads TGTGCCAGCAGTTGGACTCAAAATCAGCCCCAGCATTTT. It translates to CASSWTQNQPQHF. V is TRBV6-2 or TRBV6-3 and J is TRBJ1-5; D is ambiguous. V was trimmed by 4 bases and J by 4 bases, leaving 8 bases between them. This CDR3 region has 13 residues. The V gene's germline CDR1 is MNHEY and CDR2 SVGEGT.

V is TRBV2 and J is TRBJ1-1; 7 positions agree with TRBD1. Trimming took 5 bases from V and 1 from J; bases not matched to a gene: 7. The CDR3 consists of 15 residues. Germline V lookup: CDR1 SNHLY, CDR2 FYNNEI. CDR3 protein: CASSIEQGRNTEAFF. CDR3 DNA sequence: TGTGCCAGCAGTATCGAACAGGGGAGGAACACTGAAGCTTTCTTT.

The genes are TRBV2 and TRBJ2-7, with 7 bases aligning to TRBD2. From germline, CDR1 is SNHLY and CDR2 FYNNEI. J was trimmed by 7 bases and V by 2 bases; bases with no gene match: 5. The CDR3 extends over 13 amino acids. The CDR3 loop is CASSEKTAGEQYF. Here the CDR3 DNA reads TGTGCCAGCAGTGAAAAGACAGCGGGAGAGCAGTACTTC.

J is TRBJ2-7 and V is TRBV28; weak D call: TRBD2 (5 bases). Germline V gene data show CDR1 as MDHEN and CDR2 as SYDVKM. This CDR3 region has 14 residues. Trimming pared 6 bases from V and 3 bases from J, leaving 15 bases between. CDR3 protein: CASRGPGSLYEQYF. The DNA for the CDR3 is TGTGCCAGCAGGGGCCCGGGATCTCTCTACGAGCAGTACTTC.